The clone carrying this TCR beta chain was found many times. CDR1 and CDR2 (germline): MNHEY, SVGAGI. The CDR3 is 15 residues long. The V gene end was trimmed by 5 bases and the J gene end by 7 bases; junction bases not matched to a gene: 5. The time point: longitudinal time-point 2. For the unsorted libraries, 2 million PBMCs stored at -80 C served as input. The data were obtained in a study of neurological immune-mediated disorders. TCRdb independently ran MiXCR on the 5' RACE reads; one entry per CDR3 protein. The sample shows 50,000 or so distinct CDR3 sequences, around 12% of them seen only once. The chain combines TRBV6-5 with TRBJ1-6; the match to TRBD1 covers 10 bases. The sequenced material came from PBMCs. This sequence was found in a male donor with HTLV-1-associated myelopathy (HAM/TSP). CDR3 residues: CASSILGQGNSPLHF. CDR3 sequence (DNA): TGTGCCAGCAGTATATTGGGACAGGGGAATTCACCCCTCCACTTT.